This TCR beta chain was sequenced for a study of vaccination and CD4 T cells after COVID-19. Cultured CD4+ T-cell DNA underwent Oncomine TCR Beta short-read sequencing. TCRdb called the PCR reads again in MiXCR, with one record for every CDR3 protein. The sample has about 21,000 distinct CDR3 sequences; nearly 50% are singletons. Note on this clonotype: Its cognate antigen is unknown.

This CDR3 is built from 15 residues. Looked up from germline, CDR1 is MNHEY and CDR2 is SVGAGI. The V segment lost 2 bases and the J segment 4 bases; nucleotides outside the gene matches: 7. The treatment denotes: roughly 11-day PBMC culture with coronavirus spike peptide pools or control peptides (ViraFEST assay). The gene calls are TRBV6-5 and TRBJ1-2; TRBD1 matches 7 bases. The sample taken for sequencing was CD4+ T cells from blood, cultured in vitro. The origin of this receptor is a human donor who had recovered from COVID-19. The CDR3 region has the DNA TGTGCCAGCAGTTACGGCGTGGGACAGTTCTATGGCTACACCTTC. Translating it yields CASSYGVGQFYGYTF.